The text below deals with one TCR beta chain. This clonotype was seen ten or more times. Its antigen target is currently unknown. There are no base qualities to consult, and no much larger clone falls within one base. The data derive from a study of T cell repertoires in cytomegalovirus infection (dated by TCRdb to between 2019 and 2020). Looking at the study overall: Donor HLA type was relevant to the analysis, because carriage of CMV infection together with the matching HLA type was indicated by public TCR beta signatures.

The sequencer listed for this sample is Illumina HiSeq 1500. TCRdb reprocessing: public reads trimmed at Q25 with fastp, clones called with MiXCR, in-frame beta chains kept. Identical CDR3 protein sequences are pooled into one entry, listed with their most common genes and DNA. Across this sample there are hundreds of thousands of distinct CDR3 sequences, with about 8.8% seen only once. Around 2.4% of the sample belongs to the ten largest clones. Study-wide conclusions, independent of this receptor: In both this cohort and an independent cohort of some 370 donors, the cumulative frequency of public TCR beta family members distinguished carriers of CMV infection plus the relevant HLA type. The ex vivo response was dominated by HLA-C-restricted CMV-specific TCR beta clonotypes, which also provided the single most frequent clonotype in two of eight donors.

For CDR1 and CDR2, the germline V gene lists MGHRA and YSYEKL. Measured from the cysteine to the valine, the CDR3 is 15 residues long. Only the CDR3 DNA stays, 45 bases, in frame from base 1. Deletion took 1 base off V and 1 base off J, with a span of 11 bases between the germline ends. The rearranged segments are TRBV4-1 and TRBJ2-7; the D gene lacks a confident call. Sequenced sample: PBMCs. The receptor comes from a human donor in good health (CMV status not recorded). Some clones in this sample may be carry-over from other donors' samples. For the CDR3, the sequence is CASSQANGASYEQYV. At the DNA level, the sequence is TGCGCCAGCAGCCAAGCCAACGGCGCGTCCTACGAGCAGTACGTC.